This TCR beta chain was sequenced for a study of T cell responses to AZD1222 COVID-19 vaccine. Study-wide results and caveats: Only six or seven AZD1222 recipients tested seropositive at baseline.

Germline V gene data show CDR1 as SGHAT and CDR2 as FQNNGV. The CDR3 runs 17 residues. V lost 5 bases and J lost 1; bases outside the gene matches: 7. Profiled with immunoSEQ multiplex PCR; TCRdb holds only in-frame clones, not every one. The sample records approximately 180,000 clones, 90% being singletons. For this clone: The antigen is not known.

This chain connects TRBV11-2 to TRBJ1-5; 11 bases map to TRBD1. This specimen consisted of peripheral blood, obtained on day 0 of AZD1222 vaccination. The receptor's source is an adult in good health. CDR3 sequence reads: CASSPLGTGGSNQPQHF. The CDR3 nucleotides read TGTGCCAGCAGCCCCCTCGGGACAGGGGGAAGCAATCAGCCCCAGCATTTT.